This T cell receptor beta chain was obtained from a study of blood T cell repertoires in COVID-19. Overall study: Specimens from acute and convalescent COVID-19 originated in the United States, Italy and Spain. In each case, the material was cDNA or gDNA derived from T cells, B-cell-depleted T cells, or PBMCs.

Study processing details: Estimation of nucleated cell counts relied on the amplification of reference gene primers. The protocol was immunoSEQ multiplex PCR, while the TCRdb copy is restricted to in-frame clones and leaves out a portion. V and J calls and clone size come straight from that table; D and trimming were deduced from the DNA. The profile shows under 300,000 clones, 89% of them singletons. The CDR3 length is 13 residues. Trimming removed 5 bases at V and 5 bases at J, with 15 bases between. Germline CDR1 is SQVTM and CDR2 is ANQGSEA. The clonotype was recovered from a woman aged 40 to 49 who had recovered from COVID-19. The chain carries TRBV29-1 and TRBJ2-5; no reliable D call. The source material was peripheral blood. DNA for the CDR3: TGCAGCGTTTTTAAGCCTGAGATGGAGACCCAGTACTTC. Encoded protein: CSVFKPEMETQYF.